The clone carrying this T cell receptor beta chain was observed once. Its cognate antigen is unknown. This sample is drawn from a study of STAT5B mutations in CD4+ large granular lymphocyte leukemia. Germline loops: CDR1 MDHEN, CDR2 SYDVKM. V trimming: 2 bases; J trimming: 7 bases; junction bases outside the gene matches: 7. CDR3 length equals 14 residues. General study results and limits: No patients shared main leukemic clonotypes, though roughly 27% appeared at low frequency elsewhere. CD4-sorted patient repertoires seemed more clonal than healthy CD4+ repertoires.

Authors' processing steps: The detection floor for productive clonotype frequency was 2.59 x 10-5. Assay: immunoSEQ multiplex PCR; the TCRdb copy retains only in-frame clones and omits some. The V and J calls and clone size come from that table; D and trimming were worked out from the DNA. This repertoire shows about 35,000 clones, 68% found once; its top ten account for 1.5% to 2%. Source material: CD4+ T cells from blood buffy coats. The clonotype was recovered from a human donor in good health. The rearrangement joins TRBV28 to TRBJ1-2; 7 positions agree with TRBD1. This CDR3 reads CASSLEGAKGGYTF. CDR3 in DNA: TGTGCCAGCAGTTTAGAGGGGGCGAAGGGTGGCTACACCTTC.